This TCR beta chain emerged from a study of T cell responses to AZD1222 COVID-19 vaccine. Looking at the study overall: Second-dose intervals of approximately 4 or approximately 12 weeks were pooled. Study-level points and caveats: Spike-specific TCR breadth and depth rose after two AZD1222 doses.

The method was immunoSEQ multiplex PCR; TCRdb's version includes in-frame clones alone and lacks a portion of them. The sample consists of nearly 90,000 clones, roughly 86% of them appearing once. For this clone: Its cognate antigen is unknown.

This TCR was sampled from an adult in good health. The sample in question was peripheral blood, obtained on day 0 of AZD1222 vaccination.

The CDR3 DNA sequence: TGTGCCATCAGTGGTGAACCACAGGGTTCTCTTCAGCCCCAGCATTTT. Its protein product is CAISGEPQGSLQPQHF. The chain recombines TRBV10-3 with TRBJ1-5; D might be TRBD1 (6 bases). The CDR3 covers 16 residues. Trimming took 4 bases from V and 6 from J, leaving 19 bases between them. Germline V CDR1 and CDR2: ENHRY, SYGVKD.